This entry is about one T cell receptor beta chain. What it recognizes is unknown. The assay was immunoSEQ multiplex PCR, and TCRdb's table has in-frame clones only and misses some. The sample has roughly 810,000 clones, 96% seen once. This specimen belongs to a study of shared clonotypes between healthy human individuals. Study context: There were three CD4 naive, three CD4 memory, two CD8 naive and one CD8 memory plates per donor. Study findings and constraints: Tissue TCR repertoires likely differ from these blood-only repertoires. All-four-donor shared clonotypes had higher generation probabilities than non-shared clonotypes did. On the whole, naive subsets had larger estimated richness than memory subsets had.

Naive CD8 cells, CD45RO-negative and positively selected for CCR7, excluded terminally differentiated effector memory CD45RA+ cells. This CDR3 comprises 15 residues. The germline V gene encodes CDR1 MDHEN and CDR2 SYDVKM. Germline trimming cut 6 bases from V and 4 bases from J; bases unmatched to any gene: 8. Source material: naive CD8+ T cells sorted from blood. The clonotype was recovered from a man under 40 in good health. V usage is TRBV28 and J usage is TRBJ2-3; 9 bases are shared with TRBD2. The CDR3 region is CASSIQREAPDTQYF. CDR3 sequence (DNA): TGTGCCAGCAGCATACAGCGGGAGGCCCCAGATACGCAGTATTTT.